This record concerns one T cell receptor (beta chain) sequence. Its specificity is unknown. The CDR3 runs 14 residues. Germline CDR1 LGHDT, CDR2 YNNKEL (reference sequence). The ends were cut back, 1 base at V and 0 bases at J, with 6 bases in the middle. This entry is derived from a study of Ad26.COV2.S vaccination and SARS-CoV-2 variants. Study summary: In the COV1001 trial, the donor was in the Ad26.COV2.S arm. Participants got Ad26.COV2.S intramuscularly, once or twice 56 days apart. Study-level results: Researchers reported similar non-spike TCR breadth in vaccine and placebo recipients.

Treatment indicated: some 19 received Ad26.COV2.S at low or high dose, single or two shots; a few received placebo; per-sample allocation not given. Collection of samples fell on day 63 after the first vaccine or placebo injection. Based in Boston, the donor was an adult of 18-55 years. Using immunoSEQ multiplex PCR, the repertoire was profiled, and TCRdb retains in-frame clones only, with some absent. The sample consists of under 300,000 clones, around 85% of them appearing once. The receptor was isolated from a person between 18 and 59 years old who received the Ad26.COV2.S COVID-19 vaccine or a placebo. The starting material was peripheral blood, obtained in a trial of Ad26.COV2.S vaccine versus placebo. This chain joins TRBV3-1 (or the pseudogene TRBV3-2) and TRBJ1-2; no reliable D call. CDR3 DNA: TGTGCCAGCAGCCAAGGGGAGACTAACTATGGCTACACCTTC. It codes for CASSQGETNYGYTF.